Below are 30 T cell receptor beta chains sequenced from a single sample in a study of cytomegalovirus exposure and HLA in healthy donors. A multiplex PCR was run with 60 Vbeta primers and 13 Jbeta primers. The data were produced by immunoSEQ multiplex PCR, yet TCRdb's version contains in-frame clones alone and is incomplete. Counted here are roughly 140,000 clones, 75% to 85% occurring once; the ten biggest clones make up less than 7.5%. Input material: PBMCs. The origin of the receptors is a woman aged 40-49 years in good health and CMV-seropositive.

This chain links TRBV5-1 with TRBJ1-3; D gene unclear. The V gene's germline CDR1 is SGHRS and CDR2 YFSETQ. The CDR3 has 18 amino acids. Trimming cost V 2 bases and J 0 bases, with 18 bases left between them. The CDR3 is CASSFGPSGGSSGNTIYF. The CDR3 region has the DNA TGCGCCAGCAGCTTTGGGCCGTCAGGCGGGAGCTCTGGAAACACCATATATTTT. The variable domain in full, completed from reference TRBV5-1 and TRBJ1-3, reads KAGVTQTPRYLIKTRGQQVTLSCSPISGHRSVSWYQQTPGQGLQFLFEYFSETQRNKGNFPGRFSGRQFSNSRSEMNVSTLELGDSALYLCASSFGPSGGSSGNTIYFGEGSWLTVV.

The chain recombines TRBV5-1 with TRBJ2-7; 8 nucleotides agree with TRBD1. With 0 bases clipped from V and 5 bases from J, the junction kept 7 bases outside the gene matches. CDR1 and CDR2 from the germline V gene are SGHRS and YFSETQ. CDR3 length equals 15 residues. The CDR3 is CASSLVVQGAHEQYF. CDR3 DNA sequence: TGCGCCAGCAGCTTGGTGGTCCAGGGGGCCCACGAGCAGTACTTC.

The chain recombines TRBV27 with TRBJ2-5; perhaps TRBD2 as D (6 bases). There are 14 residues in the CDR3. V was trimmed by 4 bases and J by 1 base, leaving 10 bases between them. Per the germline V gene, CDR1 is MNHEY and CDR2 is SMNVEV (reference sequence). CDR3 nucleotides: TGTGCCAGCAGTTCGCAGGGACTCCAAGAGACCCAGTACTTC. It specifies CASSSQGLQETQYF.

The genes are TRBV6-5 and TRBJ2-7; D ambiguous. Trimming took off 7 bases at V and 0 bases at J, with 13 bases between the two ends. There are 14 residues in the CDR3. Germline CDR1 reads MNHEY; CDR2 reads SVGAGI. CDR3 sequence: CASTHGSNSYEQYF. The CDR3 bases are TGTGCCAGCACCCACGGGTCCAACTCCTACGAGCAGTACTTC.

This chain uses TRBV30 with TRBJ2-5, with a weak D call TRBD2 (6 bases). The assigned J gene may be wrong: the sequence end matches TRBJ2-7 better. CDR1 is GTSNPN and CDR2 is SVGIG in the germline V gene (reference sequence). The CDR3 contains 14 residues. CDR3 in DNA: TGTGCCTGGGGGGGGAACAGGTTCTCCTACGAGCAGTACTTC. Translating gives CAWGGNRFSYEQYF.

The J gene is TRBJ2-1, the V gene TRBV7-8, with D uncertain. Trimming took 5 bases from V and 2 from J, leaving 13 bases between them. The CDR3 loop spans 15 amino acids. Germline V gene data show CDR1 as SGHVS and CDR2 as FQNEAQ. The CDR3 spells CASSPFLAAYNEQFF. In DNA, the CDR3 is TGTGCCAGCAGCCCTTTTCTTGCGGCCTACAATGAGCAGTTCTTC.

This clone was observed a handful of times. The chain links TRBV6-4 to TRBJ1-1; the D gene is possibly TRBD1 (5 bases). V was clipped by 3 bases and J by 4 bases, with 12 bases between them. Looked up from germline, CDR1 is MRHNA and CDR2 is SNTAGT. The CDR3 sequence is 14 residues long. Here the CDR3 DNA reads TGTGCCAGCAGTGATTTTAAAACAGGCACTGAAGCTTTCTTT. Translated, it gives CASSDFKTGTEAFF.

The V gene is TRBV11-2, the J gene TRBJ2-7; TRBD1 might be the D (5 bases). Trimming shortened V by 4 bases and J by 0 bases, and 13 bases separated the two germline ends. CDR1 is SGHAT, CDR2 FQNNGV, per germline. CDR3 length equals 15 residues. CDR3 region: CASSSRQKSSYEQYF. The CDR3 DNA follows: TGTGCCAGCAGCTCCAGACAGAAGAGCTCCTACGAGCAGTACTTC.

The chain links TRBV5-1 to TRBJ2-5; tentatively, D is TRBD2 (5 bases). V lost 4 bases to trimming and J lost 5 bases, with 21 bases between them. The CDR3 has 16 residues. Germline V CDR1 and CDR2: SGHRS, YFSETQ. CDR3 protein: CASSARSSRNGETQYF. CDR3 DNA: TGCGCCAGCAGCGCCCGTTCTAGCAGGAATGGGGAGACCCAGTACTTC.

The chain combines TRBV27 with TRBJ2-1, with D perhaps matching TRBD1 (5 bases). V lost 2 bases, J lost 3 bases, and 8 bases lay in between. The CDR3 runs to 14 residues. Germline V lookup: CDR1 MNHEY, CDR2 SMNVEV (reference sequence). The CDR3 DNA reads TGTGCCAGCAGTTTACAGGGAAGCTACAATGAGCAGTTCTTC. It yields the protein CASSLQGSYNEQFF.

The gene calls are TRBV6-1 and TRBJ2-1; 8 bases are a match to TRBD2. Looked up from germline, CDR1 is MNHNS and CDR2 is SASEGT. This CDR3 has 12 amino acids. The DNA of the CDR3 is TGTGCTGCCGGGGGGGGACTGGATGAGCAGTTCTTC. This codes for CAAGGGLDEQFF.

This chain joins TRBV5-6 and TRBJ2-1; 7 nucleotides line up with TRBD1. V gave up 4 bases and J gave up 2 bases; unmatched junction bases: 12. This CDR3 is built from 17 residues. The germline V gene encodes CDR1 SGHDT and CDR2 YYEEEE. The CDR3 DNA is TGTGCCAGCAGCGGCGGTGACAGGGTAAGCGCCTACAATGAGCAGTTCTTC. As protein: CASSGGDRVSAYNEQFF.

On this clone itself: This same CDR3 is encoded by further DNA sequences in the sample. The rearrangement uses TRBV4-1 and TRBJ1-4; D not certain. The ends were cut back, 0 bases at V and 8 bases at J, with 7 bases in the middle. Germline CDR1 is MGHRA and CDR2 is YSYEKL. The CDR3 extends over 13 amino acids. For the CDR3, the DNA is TGCGCCAGCAGCCAAGATCTAGAGGAAAAACTGTTTTTT. It yields the protein CASSQDLEEKLFF.

The V call is TRBV14, the J call TRBJ2-1; a possible D gene is TRBD2 (5 bases). CDR3 length: 14 amino acids. V lost 0 bases and J lost 6, with 9 bases in between. Germline CDR1 and CDR2: SGHDN and FVKESK. CDR3 DNA sequence: TGTGCCAGCAGCCAAGATTTGCTAGCCAATGAGCAGTTCTTC. This encodes CASSQDLLANEQFF.

The chain couples TRBV10-3 to TRBJ2-3, with TRBD1 matching over 9 bases. In germline, CDR1 is ENHRY, CDR2 SYGVKD. V lost 6 bases to trimming and J lost 1 base; unmatched junction nucleotides: 14. This CDR3 comprises 18 residues. The CDR3 is CAISPGQGRGPGTDTQYF. The CDR3 DNA reads TGTGCCATCAGCCCGGGACAGGGAAGGGGTCCGGGCACAGATACGCAGTATTTT.

This chain joins TRBV7-9 and TRBJ1-2; 9 positions agree with TRBD1. With 4 bases clipped from V and 5 bases from J, the junction kept 5 bases outside the gene matches. The CDR3 is made up of 14 amino acids. Per the germline V gene, CDR1 is SEHNR and CDR2 is FQNEAQ (reference sequence). The CDR3 region has the DNA TGTGCCAGCAGCTCAGACGACAGGGGGTATGGCTACACCTTC. It translates to CASSSDDRGYGYTF.

This clone showed up just a few times. The chain couples TRBV7-8 to TRBJ1-2, with TRBD1 matching over 8 bases. From germline, CDR1 is SGHVS and CDR2 FQNEAQ. This CDR3 is built from 14 residues. J was trimmed by 4 bases and V by 5 bases; bases with no gene match: 6. The CDR3 DNA follows: TGTGCCAGCAGCCCGGACAGGGCGCCCTATGGCTACACCTTC. Translating gives CASSPDRAPYGYTF.

The chain links TRBV5-1 to TRBJ2-7; 8 bases map to TRBD2. The CDR3 extends over 15 amino acids. J lost 0 bases, V lost 4 bases, and 6 bases had no gene match. Germline V gene lookup returns CDR1 SGHRS and CDR2 YFSETQ. The CDR3 sequence is CASSREGGGSYEQYF. CDR3 nucleotides: TGCGCCAGCAGCCGGGAGGGGGGCGGCTCCTACGAGCAGTACTTC.

Sample share makes this clone medium-sized. This rearrangement joins TRBV5-5 to TRBJ2-7; 10 bases map to TRBD1. J was trimmed by 4 bases and V by 0 bases; bases with no gene match: 1. Germline lookup yields CDR1 SGHKS and CDR2 YYEKEE (reference sequence). The CDR3 contains 14 residues. The chain's CDR3 is CASSLGGQGYEQYF. The DNA of the CDR3 is TGTGCCAGCAGCTTGGGGGGACAGGGGTACGAGCAGTACTTC. Looking up the rest from reference TRBV5-5 and TRBJ2-7 gives the full variable domain: DAGVTQSPTHLIKTRGQQVTLRCSPISGHKSVSWYQQVLGQGPQFIFQYYEKEERGRGNFPDRFSARQFPNYSSELNVNALLLGDSALYLCASSLGGQGYEQYFGPGTRLTVT.

A single count supports this clone. The V and J genes are TRBV28 and TRBJ2-5, with D possibly TRBD2 on 7 matching bases. The end of the DNA is better explained by TRBJ2-7, so the J call may be wrong. Germline-derived CDR1 and CDR2 are MDHEN and SYDVKM. This CDR3 comprises 14 residues. The CDR3 region has the DNA TGTGCCATCCGACCCGGCGGGGGCTTGGACGAGCAGTACTTC. Its protein product is CAIRPGGGLDEQYF.

The V and J genes are TRBV13 and TRBJ2-5, with 10 bases identical to TRBD1. This CDR3 spans 15 amino acids. The germline CDR1 and CDR2 sequences are PRHDT and FYEKMQ (reference sequence). The V segment lost 7 bases and the J segment 2 bases; nucleotides outside the gene matches: 7. The CDR3 sequence is CASTPDRGIQETQYF. In DNA form, the CDR3 reads TGTGCCAGCACCCCGGACAGGGGGATACAAGAGACCCAGTACTTC.

The V call is TRBV7-9, the J call TRBJ1-1; D is undetermined. Trimming shortened V by 1 base and J by 0 bases, and 3 bases separated the two germline ends. Germline CDR1 is SEHNR and CDR2 is FQNEAQ (reference sequence). The CDR3 extends over 13 amino acids. CDR3: CASSLELNTEAFF. The CDR3 nucleotides read TGTGCCAGCAGCTTAGAGCTGAACACTGAAGCTTTCTTT.

This clone was counted a few times. This chain links TRBV9 with TRBJ2-1, with D possibly TRBD1 on 7 matching bases. Per the germline V gene, CDR1 is SGDLS and CDR2 is YYNGEE. The CDR3 has 16 residues. The germline V and J ends were trimmed by 6 bases and 0 bases, with 16 bases remaining between them. The CDR3 sequence is CASTQRGDSSYNEQFF. CDR3 nucleotides: TGTGCCAGCACTCAAAGGGGGGACAGCTCCTACAATGAGCAGTTCTTC.

Worth noting for this clone: Sequence at one end of the junction differs from germline and may be a read error. CDR3: CASSPGRADKLIF. CDR3 DNA sequence: TGTGCCAGCAGCCCCGGTCGCGCCGACAAGCTGATCTTC. The chain couples TRBV7-9 to TRBJ2-1; D ambiguous. The CDR3 is 13 amino acids. Germline CDR1 and CDR2: SEHNR and FQNEAQ (reference sequence).

The J gene is TRBJ2-7, the V gene TRBV11-2; D may be TRBD2 (5 bases). Germline loops: CDR1 SGHAT, CDR2 FQNNGV. Between the trimmed V and J ends, which lost 5 bases and 5 bases, there was a span of 10 bases. The CDR3 totals 12 residues. Here the CDR3 DNA reads TGTGCCAGCAGCATCGGGGATCACGAGCAGTACTTC. Translation gives CASSIGDHEQYF. Supplemented by reference TRBV11-2 and TRBJ2-7, the full variable domain reads EAGVAQSPRYKIIEKRQSVAFWCNPISGHATLYWYQQILGQGPKLLIQFQNNGVVDDSQLPKDRFSAERLKGVDSTLKIQPAKLEDSAVYLCASSIGDHEQYFGPGTRLTVT.

The chain recombines TRBV6-1 with TRBJ2-1; perhaps TRBD2 as D (5 bases). Germline CDR1 MNHNS, CDR2 SASEGT. CDR3 length equals 12 residues. V gave up 8 bases and J gave up 2 bases, with 7 bases separating them. The CDR3 bases are TGTGCCAGCCTACTAGCCTACAATGAGCAGTTCTTC. Its protein is CASLLAYNEQFF.

The rearrangement links TRBV11-3 to TRBJ2-7; 8 bases align to TRBD2. The CDR3 has 15 amino acids. Germline CDR1 SGHNT, CDR2 YENEEA. V lost 5 bases and J lost 0; bases outside the gene matches: 6. The CDR3 DNA follows: TGTGCCAGCAGCCGGGGGGGGCAGATCTCCTACGAGCAGTACTTC. Translating gives CASSRGGQISYEQYF.

V usage is TRBV10-3 and J usage is TRBJ2-1; 11 bases are shared with TRBD2. The CDR3 is 16 residues long. Germline V gene data show CDR1 as ENHRY and CDR2 as SYGVKD. V lost 5 bases to trimming and J lost 7 bases; unmatched junction nucleotides: 10. The CDR3 here is CAISRSGRAEANEQFF. CDR3 sequence (DNA): TGTGCCATCAGTCGTAGCGGGAGGGCCGAGGCTAATGAGCAGTTCTTC.

The chain employs TRBV5-5 and TRBJ2-2; D uncertain. Between the trimmed V and J ends, which lost 0 bases and 4 bases, there was a span of 13 bases. The CDR3 contains 16 residues. CDR1 SGHKS and CDR2 YYEKEE come from the germline V gene (reference sequence). CDR3 amino acids: CASSLESSLITGELFF. The DNA for the CDR3 is TGTGCCAGCAGCTTGGAGAGTAGCTTGATCACCGGGGAGCTGTTTTTT.

This clone was counted a few times. This chain links TRBV2 with TRBJ1-4; D is uncertain. Deletions cut 3 bases from V and 3 bases from J, with 8 bases between. Germline CDR1 reads SNHLY; CDR2 reads FYNNEI. The CDR3 has 14 amino acids. The CDR3 reads CASSDGLSNEKLFF. CDR3 in DNA: TGTGCCAGCAGTGATGGCCTCTCTAATGAAAAACTGTTTTTT.